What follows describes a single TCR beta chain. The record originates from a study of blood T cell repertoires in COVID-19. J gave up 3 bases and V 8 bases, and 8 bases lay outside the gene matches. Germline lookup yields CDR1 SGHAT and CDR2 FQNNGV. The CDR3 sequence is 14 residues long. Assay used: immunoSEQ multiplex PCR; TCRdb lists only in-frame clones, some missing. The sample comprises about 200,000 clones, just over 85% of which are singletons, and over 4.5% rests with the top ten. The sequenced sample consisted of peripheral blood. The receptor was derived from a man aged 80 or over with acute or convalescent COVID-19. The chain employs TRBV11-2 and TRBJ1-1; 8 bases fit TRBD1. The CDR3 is CASCRQGLYTEAFF. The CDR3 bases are TGTGCCAGCTGTCGACAGGGGTTGTACACTGAAGCTTTCTTT.